This T cell receptor (beta chain) is drawn from a study of CD8+ T cells in alopecia areata. Following RNA extraction, reverse transcription yielded cDNA that acted as the sequencing template. The method was immunoSEQ multiplex PCR; TCRdb's version includes in-frame clones alone and lacks a portion of them. Seen here are some 200,000 clones, about 56% observed once, and the top ten hold nearly 5%. The table lists this clone with a few counts. The receptor comes from a human donor in good health. Material for sequencing was CD8+ T cells sorted from blood.

The CDR3 DNA follows: TGTGCCAGTAGTATTTGGGGGAGGGATCGCAATCAGCCCCAGCATTTT. It codes for CASSIWGRDRNQPQHF. The chain uses TRBV19 and TRBJ1-5, with D possibly matching TRBD1 (5 bases). The CDR3 has 16 amino acids. V was pared by 3 bases and J by 2 bases, with 14 bases between. Germline CDR1 is LNHDA and CDR2 is SQIVND (reference sequence).